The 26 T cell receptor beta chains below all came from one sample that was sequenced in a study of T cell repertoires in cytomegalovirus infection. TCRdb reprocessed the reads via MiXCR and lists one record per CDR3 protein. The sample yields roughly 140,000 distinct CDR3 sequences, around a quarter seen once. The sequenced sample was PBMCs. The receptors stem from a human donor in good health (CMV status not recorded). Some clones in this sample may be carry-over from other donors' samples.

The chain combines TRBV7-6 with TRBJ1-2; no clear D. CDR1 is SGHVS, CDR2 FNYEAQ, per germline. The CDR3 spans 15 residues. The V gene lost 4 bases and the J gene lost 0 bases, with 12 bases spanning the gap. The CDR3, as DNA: TGTGCCAGCAGCTACGGACGGGAAGCTAACTATGGCTACACCTTC. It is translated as CASSYGREANYGYTF.

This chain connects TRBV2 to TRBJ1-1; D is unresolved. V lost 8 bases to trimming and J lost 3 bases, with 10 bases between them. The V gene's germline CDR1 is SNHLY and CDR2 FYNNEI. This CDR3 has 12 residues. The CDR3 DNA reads TGTGCCAGCTTCCAAGGGTACACTGAAGCTTTCTTT. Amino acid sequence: CASFQGYTEAFF.

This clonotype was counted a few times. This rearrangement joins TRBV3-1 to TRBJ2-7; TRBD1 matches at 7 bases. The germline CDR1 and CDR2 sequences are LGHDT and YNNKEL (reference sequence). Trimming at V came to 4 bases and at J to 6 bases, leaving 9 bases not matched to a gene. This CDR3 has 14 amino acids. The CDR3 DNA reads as TGTGCCAGCAGCCTCAACTCTGACAGGGTCGAGCAGTACTTC. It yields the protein CASSLNSDRVEQYF.

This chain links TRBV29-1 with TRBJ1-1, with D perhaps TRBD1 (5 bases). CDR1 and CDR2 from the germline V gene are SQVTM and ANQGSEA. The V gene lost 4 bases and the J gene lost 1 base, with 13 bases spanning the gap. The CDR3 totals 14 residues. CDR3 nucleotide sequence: TGCAGCGTTGCTCAGGGTGGTCGGAACACTGAAGCTTTCTTT. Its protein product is CSVAQGGRNTEAFF.

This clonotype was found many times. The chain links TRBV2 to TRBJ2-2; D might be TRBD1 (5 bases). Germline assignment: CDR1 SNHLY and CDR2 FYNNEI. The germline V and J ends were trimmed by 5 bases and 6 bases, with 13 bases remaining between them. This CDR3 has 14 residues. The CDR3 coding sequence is TGTGCCAGCAGTCCCACCAGGGTTGCCGGGGAGCTGTTTTTT. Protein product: CASSPTRVAGELFF.

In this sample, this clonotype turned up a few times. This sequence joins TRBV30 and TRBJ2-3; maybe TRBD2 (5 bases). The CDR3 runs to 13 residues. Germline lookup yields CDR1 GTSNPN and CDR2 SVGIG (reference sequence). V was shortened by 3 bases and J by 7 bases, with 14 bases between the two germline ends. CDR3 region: CAWRGRAGHTQYF. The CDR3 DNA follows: TGTGCCTGGAGAGGGCGGGCCGGGCATACGCAGTATTTT.

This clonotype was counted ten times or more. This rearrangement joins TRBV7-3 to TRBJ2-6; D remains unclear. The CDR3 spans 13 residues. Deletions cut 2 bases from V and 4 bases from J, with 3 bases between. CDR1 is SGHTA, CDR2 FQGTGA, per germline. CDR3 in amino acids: CASSLAGANVLTF. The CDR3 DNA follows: TGTGCCAGCAGCTTAGCCGGGGCCAACGTCCTGACTTTC.

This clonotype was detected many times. CDR3 sequence: CASSPTIGADTQYF. CDR3 DNA sequence: TGTGCCAGCAGCCCAACGATAGGCGCAGATACGCAGTATTTT. The gene calls are TRBV7-3 and TRBJ2-3; D call uncertain. Trimming cost V 5 bases and J 4 bases, with 13 bases left between them. The CDR3 length is 14 residues. Germline CDR1 and CDR2: SGHTA and FQGTGA.

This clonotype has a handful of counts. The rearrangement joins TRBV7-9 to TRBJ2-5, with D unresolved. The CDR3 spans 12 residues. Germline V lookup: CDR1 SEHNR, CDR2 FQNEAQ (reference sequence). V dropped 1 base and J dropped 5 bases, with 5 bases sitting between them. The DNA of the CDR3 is TGTGCCAGCAGCTTAGGGATTGAGACCCAGTACTTC. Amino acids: CASSLGIETQYF.

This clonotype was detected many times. CDR3: CASSPRLSSTDTQYF. CDR3 coding DNA: TGTGCCAGCAGCCCTAGACTATCTAGCACAGATACGCAGTATTTT. The V call is TRBV7-2, the J call TRBJ2-3, with D possibly being TRBD2 (5 bases). CDR3 length: 15 amino acids. Germline V gene data show CDR1 as SGHTA and CDR2 as FQGNSA. V lost 5 bases and J lost 0, with 12 bases in between.

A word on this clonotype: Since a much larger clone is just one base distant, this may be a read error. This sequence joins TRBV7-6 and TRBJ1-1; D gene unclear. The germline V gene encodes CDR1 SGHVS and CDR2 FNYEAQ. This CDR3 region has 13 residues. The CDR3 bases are TGTGACAGCAGCTTAGATGCGGGGAATGAAGCTTTCTTT. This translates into CDSSLDAGNEAFF.

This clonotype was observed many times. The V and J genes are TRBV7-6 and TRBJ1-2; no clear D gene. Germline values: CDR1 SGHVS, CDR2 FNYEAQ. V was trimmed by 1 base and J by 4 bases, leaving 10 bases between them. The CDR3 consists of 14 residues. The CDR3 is CASSLDETRYGYTF. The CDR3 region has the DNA TGTGCCAGCAGCTTAGATGAGACACGCTATGGCTACACCTTC.

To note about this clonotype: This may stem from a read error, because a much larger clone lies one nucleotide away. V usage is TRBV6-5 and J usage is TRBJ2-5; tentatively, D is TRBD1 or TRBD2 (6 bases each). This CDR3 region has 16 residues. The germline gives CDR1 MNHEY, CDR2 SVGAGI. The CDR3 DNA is TGTGCCAGCAGTTACTACATAGGGGGGACCAAAGAGGCCCAGTACTTC. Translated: CASSYYIGGTKEAQYF.

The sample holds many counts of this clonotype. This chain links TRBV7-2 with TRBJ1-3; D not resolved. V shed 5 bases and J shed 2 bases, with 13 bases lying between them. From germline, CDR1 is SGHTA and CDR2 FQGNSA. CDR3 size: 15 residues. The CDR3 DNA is TGTGCCAGCAGCCCACAAAAGGCAGCTGGAAACACCATATATTTT. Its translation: CASSPQKAAGNTIYF.

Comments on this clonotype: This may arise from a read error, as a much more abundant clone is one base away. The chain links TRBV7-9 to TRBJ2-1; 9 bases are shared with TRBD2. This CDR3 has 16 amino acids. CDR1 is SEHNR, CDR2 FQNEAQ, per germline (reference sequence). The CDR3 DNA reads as TGTGCCAGCAGCTCGAGCGGGGGGCAACTTTACATTGAGCAGTTCTTC. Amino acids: CASSSSGGQLYIEQFF.

CDR3 in amino acids: CASSVSGPYEQYF. CDR3 sequence (DNA): TGTGCCAGCAGTGTTAGCGGCCCCTACGAGCAGTACTTC. The V gene is TRBV28, the J gene TRBJ2-7, with D tentatively TRBD2 (6 bases). CDR3 length: 13 amino acids. The V end was cut by 5 bases, the J end by 2 bases, with 10 bases between. Germline loops: CDR1 MDHEN, CDR2 SYDVKM.

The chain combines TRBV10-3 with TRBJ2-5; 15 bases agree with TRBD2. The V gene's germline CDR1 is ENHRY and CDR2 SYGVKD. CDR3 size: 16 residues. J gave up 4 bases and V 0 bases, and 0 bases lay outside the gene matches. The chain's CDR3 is CAISESGLAGGETQYF. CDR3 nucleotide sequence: TGTGCCATCAGTGAGTCGGGACTAGCGGGAGGAGAGACCCAGTACTTC.

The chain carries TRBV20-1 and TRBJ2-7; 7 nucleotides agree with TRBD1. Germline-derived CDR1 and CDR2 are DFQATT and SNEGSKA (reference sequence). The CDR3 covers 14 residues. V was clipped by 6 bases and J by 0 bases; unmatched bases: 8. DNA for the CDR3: TGCAGTGCCAAGGGACAGATTAGCTCCTACGAGCAGTACTTC. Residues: CSAKGQISSYEQYF.

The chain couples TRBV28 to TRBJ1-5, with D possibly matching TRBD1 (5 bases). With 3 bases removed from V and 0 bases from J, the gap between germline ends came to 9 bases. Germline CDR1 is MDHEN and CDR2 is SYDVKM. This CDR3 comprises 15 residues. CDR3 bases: TGTGCCAGCAGTTTTAGTGGGACTAGCAATCAGCCCCAGCATTTT. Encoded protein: CASSFSGTSNQPQHF.

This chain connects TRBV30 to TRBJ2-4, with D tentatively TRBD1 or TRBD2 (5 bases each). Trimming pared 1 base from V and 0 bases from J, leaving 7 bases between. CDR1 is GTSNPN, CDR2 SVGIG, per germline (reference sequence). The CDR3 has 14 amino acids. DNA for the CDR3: TGTGCCTGGAGTGAGGGGACAGCCAAAAACATTCAGTACTTC. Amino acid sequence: CAWSEGTAKNIQYF.

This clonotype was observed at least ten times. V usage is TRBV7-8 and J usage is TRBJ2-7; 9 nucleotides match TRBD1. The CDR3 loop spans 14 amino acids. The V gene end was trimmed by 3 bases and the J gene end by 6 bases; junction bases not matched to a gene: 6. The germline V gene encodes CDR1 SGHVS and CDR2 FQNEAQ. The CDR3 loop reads CASSLGTGIVEQYF. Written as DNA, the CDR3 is TGTGCCAGCAGCTTGGGGACAGGGATTGTCGAGCAGTACTTC.

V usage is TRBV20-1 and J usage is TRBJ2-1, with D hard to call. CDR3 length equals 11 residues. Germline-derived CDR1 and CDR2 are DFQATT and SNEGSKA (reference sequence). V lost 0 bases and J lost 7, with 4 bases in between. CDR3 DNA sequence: TGCAGTGCTAGAGAAAAAAATGAGCAGTTCTTC. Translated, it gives CSAREKNEQFF.

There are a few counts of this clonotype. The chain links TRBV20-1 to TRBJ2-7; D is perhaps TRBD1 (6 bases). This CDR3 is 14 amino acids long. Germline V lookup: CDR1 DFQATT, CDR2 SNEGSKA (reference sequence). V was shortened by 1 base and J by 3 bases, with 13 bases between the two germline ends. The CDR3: CSARVLVGGYEQYF. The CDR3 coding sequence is TGCAGTGCTAGAGTATTAGTAGGGGGCTACGAGCAGTACTTC.

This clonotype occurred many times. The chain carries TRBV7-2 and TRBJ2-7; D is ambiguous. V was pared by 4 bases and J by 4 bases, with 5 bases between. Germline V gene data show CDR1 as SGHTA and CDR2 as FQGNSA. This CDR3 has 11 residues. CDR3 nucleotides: TGTGCCAGCAGCTCCCTGTACGAGCAGTACTTC. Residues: CASSSLYEQYF.

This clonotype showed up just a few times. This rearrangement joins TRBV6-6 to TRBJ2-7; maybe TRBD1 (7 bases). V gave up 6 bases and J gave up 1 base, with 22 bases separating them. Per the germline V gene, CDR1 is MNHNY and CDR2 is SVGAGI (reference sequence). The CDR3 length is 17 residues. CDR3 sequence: CASSGGFGTADSYEQYF. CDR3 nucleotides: TGTGCCAGCAGCGGGGGATTCGGGACAGCCGATTCCTACGAGCAGTACTTC.

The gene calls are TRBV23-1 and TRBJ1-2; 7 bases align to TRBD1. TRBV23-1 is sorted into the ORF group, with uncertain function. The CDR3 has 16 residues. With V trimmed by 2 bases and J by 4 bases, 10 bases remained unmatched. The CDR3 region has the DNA TGCGCCAGCAGTCAACCGCACGACAGGGCCGGCTATGGCTACACCTTC. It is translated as CASSQPHDRAGYGYTF.